This T cell receptor beta chain was identified in a study of CD8 T cells in ankylosing spondylitis. A word on this clonotype: The antigen remains undetermined.

Germline CDR1 is DFQATT and CDR2 is SNEGSKA (reference sequence). This CDR3 has 13 residues. Study observations and caveats: Reportedly, disease-linked clones are significantly enriched in ankylosing spondylitis patients' matched synovial fluid. Relatively scarce in peripheral blood, disease-linked clones were CD8+. A TCR beta motif of fewer than ten highly homologous variants seemed to mark ankylosing spondylitis blood.

TCRdb ran MiXCR on the 5' RACE reads and lists one entry per CDR3 protein. This sample has around 540,000 distinct CDR3 sequences, with roughly 13% found just once. The clonotype was recovered from a male donor with ankylosing spondylitis. The chain is built from TRBV20-1 and TRBJ2-3; 7 bases are a match to TRBD2. Material for sequencing was blood, either unsorted or a sorted T cell fraction (not recorded which). The CDR3 DNA reads TGCAGCCGCCATGCGGGGGTCACAGATACGCAGTATTTT. Amino acid sequence: CSRHAGVTDTQYF.